This T cell receptor beta chain was sequenced during a study of long-term antiretroviral therapy in people with HIV. CDR1 is LGHNA, CDR2 YSLEER, per germline. The CDR3 has 16 amino acids. V was cut by 1 base and J by 2 bases, with 12 bases left in between. With survey level as its setting, the immunoSEQ assay was v3.0. The table came from immunoSEQ multiplex PCR; TCRdb's copy has only in-frame clones and leaves some out. The sample lists 29,000 or so clones, almost 95% seen once, with less than 3% in the top ten. This TCR derives from a man aged 50 or older with HIV. The chain couples TRBV4-3 to TRBJ2-1; D gene uncertain. The sequences come from unsorted PBMCs, collected about 7.4 years after starting antiretroviral therapy. The CDR3, as DNA: TGCGCCAGCAGCCAAGGATCCGTCCTAACCTACAATGAGCAGTTCTTC. Residues: CASSQGSVLTYNEQFF.